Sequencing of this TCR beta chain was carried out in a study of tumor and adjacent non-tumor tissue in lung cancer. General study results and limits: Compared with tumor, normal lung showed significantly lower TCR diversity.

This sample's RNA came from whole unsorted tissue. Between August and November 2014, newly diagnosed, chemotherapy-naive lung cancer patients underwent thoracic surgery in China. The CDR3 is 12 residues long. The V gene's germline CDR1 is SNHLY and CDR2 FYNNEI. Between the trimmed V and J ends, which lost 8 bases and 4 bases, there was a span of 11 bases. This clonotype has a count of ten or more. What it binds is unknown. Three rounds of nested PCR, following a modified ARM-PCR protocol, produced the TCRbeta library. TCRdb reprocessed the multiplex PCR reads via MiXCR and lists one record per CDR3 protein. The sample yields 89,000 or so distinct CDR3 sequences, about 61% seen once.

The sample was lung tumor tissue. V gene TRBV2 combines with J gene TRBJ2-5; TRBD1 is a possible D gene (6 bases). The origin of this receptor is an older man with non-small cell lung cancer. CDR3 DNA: TGTGCCAGCGGACAGCGAGCAGAGACCCAGTACTTC. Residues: CASGQRAETQYF.